Listed here are 4 T cell receptor beta chains from one sample, sequenced in a study of cytotoxic CD8 clonotypes in ibrutinib-treated CLL. Method: immunoSEQ multiplex PCR; TCRdb's copy keeps in-frame clones and lacks some. The sample lists approximately 340,000 clones, 67% seen once, with around 6.3% in the top ten. Sample: PBMCs, taken after 36 months of ibrutinib treatment. These receptors were taken from a human donor with chronic lymphocytic leukemia.

J is TRBJ2-2 and V is TRBV19; TRBD2 might be the D (5 bases). Germline assignment: CDR1 LNHDA and CDR2 SQIVND (reference sequence). The CDR3 totals 13 residues. V was trimmed by 9 bases and J by 2 bases, leaving 10 bases between them. CDR3 residues: CASEGTNTGELFF. CDR3 nucleotide sequence: TGTGCCAGCGAGGGAACAAACACCGGGGAGCTGTTTTTT.

This clone was observed a handful of times. This same CDR3 is encoded by further DNA sequences in the sample. This rearrangement joins TRBV27 to TRBJ2-2; D unresolved. The length of the CDR3 is 13 residues. Germline V gene lookup returns CDR1 MNHEY and CDR2 SMNVEV (reference sequence). Between the trimmed V and J ends, which lost 2 bases and 4 bases, there was a span of 5 bases. For the CDR3, the DNA is TGTGCCAGCAGTTTAACGGTCACCGGGGAGCTGTTTTTT. This encodes CASSLTVTGELFF.

The chain carries TRBV27 and TRBJ1-1; 7 bases line up with TRBD1. Trimming removed 5 bases from V and 0 bases from J; junction bases left unmatched: 6. CDR1 and CDR2 from the germline V gene are MNHEY and SMNVEV (reference sequence). This CDR3 has 15 residues. The CDR3 region is CASSAYRGLNTEAFF. The CDR3 region has the DNA TGTGCCAGCAGTGCCTACAGGGGTCTGAACACTGAAGCTTTCTTT.

The chain carries TRBV5-1 and TRBJ1-3, with TRBD1 matching over 10 bases. Germline CDR1 is SGHRS and CDR2 is YFSETQ. The ends lost 5 bases at V and 7 bases at J; junction bases unmatched: 9. This CDR3 has 15 residues. The CDR3 sequence is CASSTHPGQGNTIYF. The CDR3 nucleotides are TGCGCCAGCAGTACCCATCCGGGACAGGGGAACACCATATATTTT.